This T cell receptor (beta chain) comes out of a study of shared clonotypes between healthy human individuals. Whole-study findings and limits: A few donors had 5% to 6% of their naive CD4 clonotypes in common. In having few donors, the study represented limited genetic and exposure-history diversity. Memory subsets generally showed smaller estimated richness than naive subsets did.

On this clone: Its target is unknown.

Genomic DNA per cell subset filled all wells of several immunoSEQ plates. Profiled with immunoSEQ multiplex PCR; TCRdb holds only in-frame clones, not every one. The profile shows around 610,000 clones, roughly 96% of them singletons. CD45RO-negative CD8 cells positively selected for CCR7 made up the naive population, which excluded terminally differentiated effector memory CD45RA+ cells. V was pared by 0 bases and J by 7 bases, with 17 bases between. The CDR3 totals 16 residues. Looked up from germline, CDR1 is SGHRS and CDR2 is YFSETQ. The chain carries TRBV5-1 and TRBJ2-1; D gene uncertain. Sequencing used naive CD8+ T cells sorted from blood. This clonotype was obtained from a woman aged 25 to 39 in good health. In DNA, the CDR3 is TGCGCCAGCAGCTTGGTATCACAGCGCCCCAGAAATGAGCAGTTCTTC. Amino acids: CASSLVSQRPRNEQFF.